The clone carrying this T cell receptor beta chain was seen only once. From germline, CDR1 is MNHEY and CDR2 SVGAGI. This CDR3 spans 13 amino acids. Trimming took off 6 bases at V and 7 bases at J, with 13 bases between the two ends. The record originates from a study of cytomegalovirus exposure and HLA in healthy donors. It was with 60 Vbeta and 13 Jbeta primers that the PCR ran. Clones were read by immunoSEQ multiplex PCR, and TCRdb kept only the in-frame ones, dropping some. The top ten hold 1.3% of the sample, which has approximately 200,000 clones, under 90% seen once. This sequence was found in a human donor in good health. The chain carries TRBV6-5 and TRBJ1-5, with D maybe TRBD1 (6 bases). The sequencing input was PBMCs. The CDR3 loop reads CASRSQGSQPQHF. The CDR3, as DNA: TGTGCCAGCAGGTCACAGGGTTCGCAGCCCCAGCATTTT.